One and the same sample provided the 9 T cell receptor beta chains below, sequenced in a study of T cell repertoires in cytomegalovirus infection. TCRdb reanalysed the reads using MiXCR and keeps one entry per CDR3 protein. Here the sample spans 150,000 to 200,000 distinct CDR3 sequences, around 15% being singletons. Sequenced: PBMCs. These receptor sequences come from a human donor in good health (CMV status not recorded). Some clones in this sample may be carry-over from other donors' samples.

This clonotype showed up just a few times. V gene TRBV5-4 combines with J gene TRBJ1-2; D unresolved. The CDR3 extends over 15 amino acids. Trimming shortened V by 4 bases and J by 4 bases, and 17 bases separated the two germline ends. The germline V gene has CDR1 SGHNT and CDR2 YYREEE (reference sequence). The CDR3 sequence: CASSPKDRGPYGYTF. CDR3 nucleotides: TGTGCCAGCAGCCCCAAGGACCGAGGCCCCTATGGCTACACCTTC.

In its sample, this clonotype was seen many times. V gene TRBV12-3 or TRBV12-4 combines with J gene TRBJ2-7, with TRBD2 as a possible D gene (6 bases). The CDR3 is made up of 15 amino acids. The V end lost 6 bases, the J end lost 0 bases, and 15 bases lay between the germline ends. The CDR3 coding sequence is TGTGCCAGCAGCCAAGTCGGGAGTGGCTCCTACGAGCAGTACTTC. Translation gives CASSQVGSGSYEQYF.

This clonotype was seen ten or more times. The rearrangement links TRBV24-1 to TRBJ2-3, with D possibly matching TRBD2 (5 bases). This CDR3 comprises 16 residues. V was shortened by 4 bases and J by 6 bases, with 19 bases between the two germline ends. The V gene's germline CDR1 is KGHDR and CDR2 SFDVKD. The CDR3 DNA is TGTGCCACCAGTGAGATATCGGGAAGTACTTCGGATACGCAGTATTTT. It codes for CATSEISGSTSDTQYF.

V and J are TRBV2 and TRBJ1-1; D unresolved. This CDR3 has 14 amino acids. V was clipped by 2 bases and J by 5 bases, with 12 bases between them. Germline V CDR1 and CDR2: SNHLY, FYNNEI. The CDR3 bases are TGTGCCAGCAGTGAAAAGGGCCCGGGGACTGAAGCTTTCTTT. It encodes CASSEKGPGTEAFF.

This rearrangement joins TRBV7-8 to TRBJ1-5, with 7 bases fitting TRBD1. The V gene end was trimmed by 5 bases and the J gene end by 6 bases; junction bases not matched to a gene: 7. Germline assignment: CDR1 SGHVS and CDR2 FQNEAQ. This CDR3 contains 14 residues. As DNA, the CDR3 is TGTGCCAGCAGCGCGACAGGGAAGAGTCAGCCCCAGCATTTT. Protein: CASSATGKSQPQHF.

The chain joins TRBV5-4 to TRBJ2-1, with 8 bases aligning to TRBD1. CDR1 is SGHNT, CDR2 YYREEE, per germline (reference sequence). CDR3 size: 15 residues. V shed 2 bases, J shed 7 bases, and the junction held 8 bases outside the gene matches. The CDR3 spells CASSFGQGRTNEQFF. CDR3 sequence (DNA): TGTGCCAGCAGCTTCGGACAGGGACGGACGAATGAGCAGTTCTTC.

This clonotype was detected many times. J is TRBJ2-3 and V is TRBV6-1; maybe TRBD2 (7 bases). Per the germline V gene, CDR1 is MNHNS and CDR2 is SASEGT. Trimming cost V 7 bases and J 6 bases, with 17 bases left between them. The CDR3 is made up of 14 amino acids. The CDR3 here is CASTEGGARDTQYF. The CDR3 nucleotides read TGTGCCAGCACCGAAGGGGGGGCGAGGGATACGCAGTATTTT.

This clonotype has a handful of counts. The rearrangement uses TRBV29-1 and TRBJ2-1, with D unresolved. Germline V lookup: CDR1 SQVTM, CDR2 ANQGSEA. This CDR3 contains 12 residues. Trimming removed 5 bases from V and 4 bases from J, with 9 bases in between. The CDR3 coding sequence is TGCAGCGTTCCGATTGGGTACAATGAGCAGTTCTTC. Translating gives CSVPIGYNEQFF.

At least ten counts were recorded for this clonotype. The chain joins TRBV6-2 or TRBV6-3 to TRBJ2-1; TRBD1 is a possible D gene (6 bases). The germline V gene has CDR1 MNHEY and CDR2 SVGEGT. Trimming took off 6 bases at V and 0 bases at J, with 24 bases between the two ends. This CDR3 has 19 residues. The CDR3 DNA reads as TGTGCCAGCAGCCGACAGGTCAAGACTTTTCCAAACTCCTACAATGAGCAGTTCTTC. This sequence encodes CASSRQVKTFPNSYNEQFF.